A single sample is the source of the 21 T cell receptor beta chains below, sequenced in a study of blood T cell repertoires in COVID-19. The assay was immunoSEQ multiplex PCR, and TCRdb's table has in-frame clones only and misses some. The data hold about 49,000 clones, with under 85% observed a single time. Sequencing was done on a sample of peripheral blood. Receptors originate from a human donor in a cohort sampled during active COVID-19.

This clone has only one observation. The V and J genes are TRBV7-9 and TRBJ1-1; D unclear. CDR3 length: 13 residues. Germline CDR1 and CDR2: SEHNR and FQNEAQ (reference sequence). V was pared by 2 bases and J by 3 bases, with 7 bases between. The CDR3 sequence is CASSLSEDTEAFF. The DNA of the CDR3 is TGTGCCAGCAGCTTATCCGAGGACACTGAAGCTTTCTTT.

This chain joins TRBV30 and TRBJ2-7, with D maybe TRBD2 (5 bases). Germline CDR1 reads GTSNPN; CDR2 reads SVGIG (reference sequence). The CDR3 loop spans 12 amino acids. The V end was cut by 3 bases, the J end by 6 bases, with 12 bases between. The CDR3 region is CAWSRDVGEQYF. For the CDR3, the DNA is TGTGCCTGGAGCCGGGATGTTGGCGAGCAGTACTTC.

This clone was observed a few times. The rearrangement links TRBV7-3 to TRBJ2-1; D remains unclear. Trimming shortened V by 5 bases and J by 0 bases, and 11 bases separated the two germline ends. The CDR3 spans 15 residues. Per the germline V gene, CDR1 is SGHTA and CDR2 is FQGTGA. The CDR3 loop reads CASSPHSSSYNEQFF. DNA of the CDR3: TGTGCCAGCAGCCCCCACTCGAGCTCCTACAATGAGCAGTTCTTC. The full variable domain, its missing parts supplied by reference TRBV7-3 and TRBJ2-1, is GAGVSQTPSNKVTEKGKYVELRCDPISGHTALYWYRQSLGQGPEFLIYFQGTGAADDSGLPNDRFFAVRPEGSVSTLKIQRTERGDSAVYLCASSPHSSSYNEQFFGPGTRLTVL.

The chain joins TRBV5-1 to TRBJ2-2; TRBD1 matches at 8 bases. The CDR3 sequence is 17 residues long. V gave up 4 bases and J gave up 7 bases; unmatched junction bases: 15. Germline lookup yields CDR1 SGHRS and CDR2 YFSETQ. The CDR3 DNA follows: TGCGCCAGCAGCGTCCGGACAGGGTTCGAGGTCGTCGGGGAGCTGTTTTTT. Its protein is CASSVRTGFEVVGELFF.

The chain recombines TRBV6-5 with TRBJ1-3; 9 nucleotides line up with TRBD1. The CDR3 runs 13 residues. Germline V gives CDR1 MNHEY, CDR2 SVGAGI. The junction had 3 bases not matched to a gene; V was cut back by 6 bases and J by 6 bases. The CDR3: CASSGQGLNTIYF. CDR3 bases: TGTGCCAGCAGCGGACAGGGGCTAAACACCATATATTTT.

The CDR3 here is CASSFWRPTGKNTEAFF. Here the CDR3 DNA reads TGTGCCAGCAGCTTTTGGAGGCCGACAGGGAAGAACACTGAAGCTTTCTTT. This chain uses TRBV7-9 with TRBJ1-1, with 7 bases that match TRBD1. The germline V gene has CDR1 SEHNR and CDR2 FQNEAQ (reference sequence). CDR3 length: 17 residues. J gave up 1 base and V 3 bases, and 11 bases lay outside the gene matches.

The chain employs TRBV3-1 (or the pseudogene TRBV3-2) and TRBJ1-2; weak D call: TRBD1 (6 bases). Per the germline V gene, CDR1 is LGHDT and CDR2 is YNNKEL (reference sequence). Trimming stripped 8 bases from V and 4 bases from J, with 17 bases between. This CDR3 is 14 amino acids long. The CDR3 nucleotides read TGTGCCAGCGGCCCCTGGGGGCAGGGCTATGGCTACACCTTC. Translating it yields CASGPWGQGYGYTF.

V gene TRBV6-1 combines with J gene TRBJ2-3, with TRBD2 matching over 7 bases. The length of the CDR3 is 16 residues. V dropped 0 bases and J dropped 3; count of bases not matched to a gene: 6. The germline CDR1 and CDR2 sequences are MNHNS and SASEGT. The CDR3 nucleotides read TGTGCCAGCAGTGAAGCCCCGGGGGGTTTTACAGATACGCAGTATTTT. It translates to CASSEAPGGFTDTQYF.

The chain links TRBV3-1 (or the pseudogene TRBV3-2) to TRBJ2-3, with 11 bases identical to TRBD1. This CDR3 is 18 amino acids long. V dropped 2 bases and J dropped 4; count of bases not matched to a gene: 11. Germline assignment: CDR1 LGHDT and CDR2 YNNKEL (reference sequence). The CDR3 coding sequence is TGTGCCAGCAGCCAAAAAACGAGGGGGACAGGGGGTTCAGATACGCAGTATTTT. It encodes CASSQKTRGTGGSDTQYF.

The chain uses TRBV11-2 and TRBJ2-7; 7 nucleotides align to TRBD1. The CDR3 has 14 residues. Per the germline V gene, CDR1 is SGHAT and CDR2 is FQNNGV. The V gene end was trimmed by 5 bases and the J gene end by 5 bases; junction bases not matched to a gene: 9. This CDR3 reads CASSLGTVNHEQYF. CDR3 DNA: TGTGCCAGCAGCCTCGGGACAGTTAATCACGAGCAGTACTTC.

The chain employs TRBV2 and TRBJ2-2; 8 bases map to TRBD1. The length of the CDR3 is 14 residues. The V gene end was trimmed by 6 bases and the J gene end by 5 bases; junction bases not matched to a gene: 5. Germline values: CDR1 SNHLY, CDR2 FYNNEI. Here the CDR3 DNA reads TGTGCCAGCAGGGCAGGGGGCGGAACCGGGGAGCTGTTTTTT. Translation gives CASRAGGGTGELFF.

This clone was found a few times. The chain has TRBV7-9 and TRBJ1-6, with D unclear. V shed 2 bases and J shed 3 bases, with 11 bases lying between them. The CDR3 contains 16 residues. Germline loops: CDR1 SEHNR, CDR2 FQNEAQ (reference sequence). CDR3 sequence reads: CASSLNAQHYNSPLHF. The CDR3 bases are TGTGCCAGCAGCTTAAACGCACAGCACTATAATTCACCCCTCCACTTT.

The rearrangement uses TRBV11-2 and TRBJ1-1; TRBD1 matches 8 bases. The CDR3 covers 14 residues. With 5 bases clipped from V and 0 bases from J, the junction kept 2 bases outside the gene matches. CDR1 and CDR2 (germline): SGHAT, FQNNGV. CDR3 residues: CASSRDRMNTEAFF. The CDR3, as DNA: TGTGCCAGCAGCCGGGACAGGATGAACACTGAAGCTTTCTTT.

The chain joins TRBV24-1 to TRBJ1-4; D unclear. There are 13 residues in the CDR3. The V gene's germline CDR1 is KGHDR and CDR2 SFDVKD. Trimming pared 4 bases from V and 8 bases from J, leaving 10 bases between. CDR3 amino acids: CATSDSTGEKLFF. CDR3 coding DNA: TGTGCCACCAGTGACTCGACGGGGGAAAAACTGTTTTTT.

This clone was observed once. This rearrangement joins TRBV14 to TRBJ1-6; D is possibly TRBD1 (6 bases). V lost 3 bases, J lost 2 bases, and 14 bases lay in between. The germline gives CDR1 SGHDN, CDR2 FVKESK. The CDR3 spans 17 residues. The CDR3 sequence: CASSQVAGDTYNSPLHF. The CDR3 region has the DNA TGTGCCAGCAGCCAGGTAGCAGGGGACACCTATAATTCACCCCTCCACTTT.

The table lists this clone with a few counts. This chain uses TRBV5-4 with TRBJ2-7; 10 bases agree with TRBD2. The ends lost 1 base at V and 6 bases at J; junction bases unmatched: 7. There are 15 residues in the CDR3. Germline V gene lookup returns CDR1 SGHNT and CDR2 YYREEE (reference sequence). This CDR3 reads CASSLRLAGESEQYF. In DNA form, the CDR3 reads TGTGCCAGCAGCTTGCGTCTAGCGGGAGAGTCCGAGCAGTACTTC.

This chain connects TRBV6-1 to TRBJ2-3; the match to TRBD1 covers 9 bases. With V trimmed by 6 bases and J by 8 bases, 9 bases remained unmatched. Germline V gives CDR1 MNHNS, CDR2 SASEGT. The CDR3 is 14 amino acids. CDR3 DNA: TGTGCCAGCAGCCGGGGACAGGGATCCCTTACGCAGTATTTT. Protein: CASSRGQGSLTQYF.

The chain employs TRBV27 and TRBJ2-7; possibly TRBD2 for D (6 bases). With 6 bases removed from V and 1 base from J, the gap between germline ends came to 16 bases. This CDR3 is built from 15 residues. Germline CDR1 reads MNHEY; CDR2 reads SMNVEV (reference sequence). CDR3 nucleotides: TGTGCCAGCAGCTACTTAGGGACTCAATCCTACGAGCAGTACTTC. Translating gives CASSYLGTQSYEQYF.

This sequence joins TRBV19 and TRBJ1-1; 7 positions agree with TRBD1. The V and J ends lost 6 bases and 2 bases, in that order; junction bases with no gene match: 12. Germline V CDR1 and CDR2: LNHDA, SQIVND (reference sequence). The CDR3 consists of 16 residues. The DNA for the CDR3 is TGTGCCAGTAGCCGACCGCGGGACAGCAATAACACTGAAGCTTTCTTT. Protein sequence: CASSRPRDSNNTEAFF.

This clone was recorded once. The chain employs TRBV5-1 and TRBJ1-2; the match to TRBD1 covers 7 bases. This CDR3 region has 15 residues. Germline V CDR1 and CDR2: SGHRS, YFSETQ. With 4 bases clipped from V and 13 bases from J, the junction kept 19 bases outside the gene matches. In nucleotides, the CDR3 is TGCGCCAGCAGCCCGGGGGACAGTACGTTTATGCGGGGCACCTTC. Translating gives CASSPGDSTFMRGTF.

The chain recombines TRBV9 with TRBJ2-1; 15 bases map to TRBD2. Trimming at V came to 2 bases and at J to 10 bases, leaving 4 bases not matched to a gene. Germline assignment: CDR1 SGDLS and CDR2 YYNGEE. There are 15 residues in the CDR3. In DNA, the CDR3 is TGTGCCAGCAGCGTCACCGGGACTAGCGGGGGGGAGCAGTTCTTC. Encoded protein: CASSVTGTSGGEQFF.